This record looks at one TCR beta chain sequence and its context. The antigen is unknown. CD45RO-negative, CCR7-selected cells formed the naive CD8 fraction, which excluded terminally differentiated effector memory CD45RA+ cells. The V gene end was trimmed by 4 bases and the J gene end by 3 bases; junction bases not matched to a gene: 6. Per germline, CDR1 MGHDK and CDR2 SYGVNS. The CDR3 runs 15 residues. A deep-level run was used for the assay. Repertoires were generated with immunoSEQ multiplex PCR, while TCRdb's copy carries only in-frame clones and drops some. The data show about 800,000 clones, about 96% seen once. The data were taken from a study of shared clonotypes between healthy human individuals. Across the study: Every donor yielded three CD4 naive, three CD4 memory, two CD8 naive and one CD8 memory plate. General study points: What naive subsets generally showed was a larger estimated richness than memory subsets showed.

The gene calls are TRBV25-1 and TRBJ1-5; 7 nucleotides agree with TRBD1. This clonotype was sampled from a man younger than 45 in good health. Material for sequencing was naive CD8+ T cells sorted from blood. The CDR3 DNA reads TGTGCCAGCAGTGGGGGGACAGAAGTCAATCAGCCCCAGCATTTT. It yields the protein CASSGGTEVNQPQHF.